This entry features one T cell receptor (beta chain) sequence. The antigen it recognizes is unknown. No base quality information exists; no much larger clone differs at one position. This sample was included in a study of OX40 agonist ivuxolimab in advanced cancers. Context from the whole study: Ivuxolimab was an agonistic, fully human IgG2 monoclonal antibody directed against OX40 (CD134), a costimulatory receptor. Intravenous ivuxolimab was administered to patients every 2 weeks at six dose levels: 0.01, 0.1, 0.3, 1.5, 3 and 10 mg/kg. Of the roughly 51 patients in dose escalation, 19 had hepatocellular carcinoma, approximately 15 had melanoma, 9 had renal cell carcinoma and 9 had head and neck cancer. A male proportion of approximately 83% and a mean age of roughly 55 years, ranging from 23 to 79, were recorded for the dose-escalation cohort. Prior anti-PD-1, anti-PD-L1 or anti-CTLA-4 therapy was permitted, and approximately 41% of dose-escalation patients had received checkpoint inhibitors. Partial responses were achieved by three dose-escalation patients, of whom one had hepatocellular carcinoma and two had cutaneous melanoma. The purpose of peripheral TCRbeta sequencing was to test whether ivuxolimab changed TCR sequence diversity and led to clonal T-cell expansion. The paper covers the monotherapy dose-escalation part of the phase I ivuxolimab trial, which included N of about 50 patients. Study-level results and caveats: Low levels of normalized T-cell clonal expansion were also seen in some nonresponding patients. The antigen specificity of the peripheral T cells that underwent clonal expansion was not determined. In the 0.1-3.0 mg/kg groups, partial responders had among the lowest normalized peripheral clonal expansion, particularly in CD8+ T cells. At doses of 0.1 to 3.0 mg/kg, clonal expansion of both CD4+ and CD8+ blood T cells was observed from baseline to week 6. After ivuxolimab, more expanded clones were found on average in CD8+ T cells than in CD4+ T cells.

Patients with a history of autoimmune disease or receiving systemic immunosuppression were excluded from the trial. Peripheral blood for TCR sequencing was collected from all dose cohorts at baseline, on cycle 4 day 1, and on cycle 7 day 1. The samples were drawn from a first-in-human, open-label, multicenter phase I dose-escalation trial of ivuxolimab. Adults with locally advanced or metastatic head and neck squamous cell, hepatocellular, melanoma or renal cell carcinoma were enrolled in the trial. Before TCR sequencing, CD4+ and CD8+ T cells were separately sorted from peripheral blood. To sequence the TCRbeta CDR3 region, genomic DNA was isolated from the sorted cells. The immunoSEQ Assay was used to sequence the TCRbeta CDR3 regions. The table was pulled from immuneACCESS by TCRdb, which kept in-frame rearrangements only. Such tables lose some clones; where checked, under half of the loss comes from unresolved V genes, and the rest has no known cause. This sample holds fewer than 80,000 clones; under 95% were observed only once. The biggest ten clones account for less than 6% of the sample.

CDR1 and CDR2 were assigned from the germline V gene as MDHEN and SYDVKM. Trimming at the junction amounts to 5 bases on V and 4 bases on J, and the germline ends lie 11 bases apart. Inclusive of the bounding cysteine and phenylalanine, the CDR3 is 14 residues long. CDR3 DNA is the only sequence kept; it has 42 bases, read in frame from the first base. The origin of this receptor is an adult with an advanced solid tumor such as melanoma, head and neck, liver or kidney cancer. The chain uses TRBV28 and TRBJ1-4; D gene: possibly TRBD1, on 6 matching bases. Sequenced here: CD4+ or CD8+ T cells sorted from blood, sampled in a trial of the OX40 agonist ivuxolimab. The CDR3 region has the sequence CASSGQRINEKLFF. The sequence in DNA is TGTGCCAGCAGTGGACAGCGGATTAATGAAAAACTGTTTTTT.